Listed below are T cell receptor beta chains from one sample, sequenced in a study of control samples from healthy donors and cancer patients. The method was immunoSEQ multiplex PCR; TCRdb's version includes in-frame clones alone and lacks a portion of them. The table includes 200,000 to 250,000 clones, 85% to 95% detected once. The sample was blood. Every receptor here comes from a man over 45 in good health. Both conserved end residues are part of each CDR3. A D gene is named only where the DNA matches it firmly. Clone size is stated in some rows and not others, as once, few, many or a class when expanded.

size,J,D,V,CDR3,DNA
-,TRBJ2-5,TRBD2,TRBV7-9,CASSLGLAGGRETQYF,TGTGCCAGCAGCTTAGGACTAGCGGGGGGGCGAGAGACCCAGTACTTC
-,TRBJ1-2,-,TRBV28,CASRPGRVYGYTF,TGTGCCAGCAGACCGGGCAGGGTTTATGGCTACACCTTC
-,TRBJ1-1,-,TRBV7-2,CASSFNRNTEAFF,TGTGCCAGCAGCTTTAACAGGAACACTGAAGCTTTCTTT
-,TRBJ2-7,-,TRBV5-1,CASSTGVGDEQYF,TGCGCCAGCAGCACGGGTGTTGGGGACGAGCAGTACTTC
-,TRBJ2-4,TRBD1,TRBV29-1,CSARGQGEQNIQYF,TGCAGCGCCCGGGGACAGGGGGAACAAAACATTCAGTACTTC
-,TRBJ1-5,TRBD1,TRBV5-1,CASSLEGTGNQPQHF,TGCGCCAGCAGCTTGGAAGGGACAGGGAATCAGCCCCAGCATTTT
-,TRBJ1-1,-,TRBV30,CAWSVSGVEAFF,TGTGCCTGGAGTGTCTCAGGGGTTGAAGCTTTCTTT
-,TRBJ1-4,-,TRBV4-1,CASSPGPTSREKLFF,TGCGCCAGCAGCCCCGGGCCCACCTCCCGTGAAAAACTGTTTTTT
-,TRBJ1-6,-,TRBV11-2,CASSLSQGLNSPLHF,TGTGCCAGCAGCTTGTCCCAGGGCCTTAATTCACCCCTCCACTTT
-,TRBJ2-3,TRBD1,TRBV7-2,CASSLDGTGTDTQYF,TGTGCCAGCAGCTTAGACGGGACAGGCACAGATACGCAGTATTTT
-,TRBJ1-6,-,TRBV5-1,CASSSTGNSPLHF,TGCGCCAGCAGTTCTACAGGGAATTCACCCCTCCACTTT
-,TRBJ2-3,-,TRBV4-1,CASSQDFGVGADTQYF,TGCGCCAGCAGCCAAGATTTTGGAGTGGGTGCAGATACGCAGTATTTT
-,TRBJ2-6,-,TRBV5-1,CASSLGLGANVLTF,TGCGCCAGCAGCTTGGGTCTTGGGGCCAACGTCCTGACTTTC
-,TRBJ2-1,TRBD2,TRBV7-9,CASSFYSAGGGGQFF,TGTGCCAGCAGCTTCTATTCAGCGGGGGGTGGTGGGCAGTTCTTC
-,TRBJ2-1,TRBD2,TRBV9,CASSGSGVNEQFF,TGTGCCAGCAGCGGTAGCGGGGTCAATGAGCAGTTCTTC
-,TRBJ2-1,-,TRBV11-2,CASNNVPTEQFF,TGTGCCAGCAACAACGTCCCAACTGAGCAGTTCTTC
-,TRBJ1-1,-,TRBV7-2,CASSAGGAGTEAFF,TGTGCCAGCAGCGCCGGGGGGGCAGGCACTGAAGCTTTCTTT
-,TRBJ2-2,-,TRBV10-3,CAISVGRDTGELFF,TGTGCCATCAGTGTGGGCAGGGACACCGGGGAGCTGTTTTTT
-,TRBJ1-3,TRBD1,TRBV5-1,CASSQRTGAGNTIYF,TGCGCCAGCAGCCAAAGGACAGGGGCTGGAAACACCATATATTTT
-,TRBJ1-2,TRBD1,TRBV28,CASSSTGEYNYGYTF,TGTGCCAGCAGTTCGACAGGGGAGTACAACTATGGCTACACCTTC
-,TRBJ2-3,-,TRBV6-6,CASSRASQTSTDTQYF,TGTGCCAGCAGTCGAGCCAGTCAAACTAGCACAGATACGCAGTATTTT
once,TRBJ1-2,-,TRBV11-2,CASSLSLGERYTF,TGTGCCAGCAGCTTAAGTCTGGGAGAACGCTACACCTTC
-,TRBJ1-2,-,TRBV18,CASSLHPGDYGYTF,TGTGCCAGCTCACTACATCCAGGGGATTATGGCTACACCTTC
-,TRBJ1-1,TRBD1,TRBV9,CASRPREGAVNTEAFF,TGTGCCAGCAGACCCAGGGAGGGGGCAGTCAACACTGAAGCTTTCTTT
-,TRBJ1-4,-,TRBV5-1,CASSLREATNEKLFF,TGCGCCAGCAGCCTGCGAGAGGCAACTAATGAAAAACTGTTTTTT
-,TRBJ1-2,-,TRBV7-2,CASSHFNTEDYTF,TGTGCCAGCAGCCATTTTAACACAGAGGACTACACCTTC
once,TRBJ2-2,TRBD1,TRBV2,CASSSRQGTGELFF,TGTGCCAGCAGTTCTCGACAGGGGACCGGGGAGCTGTTTTTT
-,TRBJ2-7,TRBD1,TRBV6-5,CASSSPGQPSYEQYF,TGTGCCAGCAGTTCCCCGGGACAGCCTTCCTACGAGCAGTACTTC
-,TRBJ2-3,TRBD2,TRBV15,CATSRGAGGRLDTQYF,TGTGCCACCAGCAGAGGGGCGGGGGGCCGTCTAGATACGCAGTATTTT
-,TRBJ2-2,-,TRBV6-2/TRBV6-3,CASTPNRANTGELFF,TGTGCCAGCACCCCGAACAGGGCGAACACCGGGGAGCTGTTTTTT
-,TRBJ1-1,-,TRBV9,CASSVGGQLNTEAFF,TGTGCCAGCAGCGTAGGTGGACAGTTGAACACTGAAGCTTTCTTT
-,TRBJ2-1,TRBD2,TRBV18,CASSQSGGQTEQFF,TGTGCCAGCTCACAAAGCGGGGGGCAGACTGAGCAGTTCTTC
-,TRBJ2-5,-,TRBV5-4,CASSLGSAGAYQETQYF,TGTGCCAGCAGCTTGGGATCGGCAGGGGCGTATCAAGAGACCCAGTACTTC
-,TRBJ1-2,-,TRBV7-9,CASRTGDYGYTF,TGTGCCAGCAGAACGGGTGACTATGGCTACACCTTC
-,TRBJ1-4,TRBD1,TRBV28,CASKTYGQGNEKLFF,TGTGCCAGCAAGACATACGGACAGGGGAATGAAAAACTGTTTTTT
-,TRBJ1-5,-,TRBV3-1/TRBV3-2,CASSPQPPGANQPQHF,TGTGCCAGCAGCCCCCAACCCCCGGGAGCTAATCAGCCCCAGCATTTT
-,TRBJ1-5,-,TRBV10-3,CASRGNYSNQPQHF,TGTGCCTCCCGGGGCAATTATAGCAATCAGCCCCAGCATTTT
-,TRBJ2-5,TRBD1,TRBV2,CASFGTGQETQYF,TGTGCCAGCTTTGGGACAGGGCAAGAGACCCAGTACTTC
-,TRBJ1-2,-,TRBV6-5,CASNGRSPNYGYTF,TGTGCCAGCAATGGACGGAGCCCTAACTATGGCTACACCTTC